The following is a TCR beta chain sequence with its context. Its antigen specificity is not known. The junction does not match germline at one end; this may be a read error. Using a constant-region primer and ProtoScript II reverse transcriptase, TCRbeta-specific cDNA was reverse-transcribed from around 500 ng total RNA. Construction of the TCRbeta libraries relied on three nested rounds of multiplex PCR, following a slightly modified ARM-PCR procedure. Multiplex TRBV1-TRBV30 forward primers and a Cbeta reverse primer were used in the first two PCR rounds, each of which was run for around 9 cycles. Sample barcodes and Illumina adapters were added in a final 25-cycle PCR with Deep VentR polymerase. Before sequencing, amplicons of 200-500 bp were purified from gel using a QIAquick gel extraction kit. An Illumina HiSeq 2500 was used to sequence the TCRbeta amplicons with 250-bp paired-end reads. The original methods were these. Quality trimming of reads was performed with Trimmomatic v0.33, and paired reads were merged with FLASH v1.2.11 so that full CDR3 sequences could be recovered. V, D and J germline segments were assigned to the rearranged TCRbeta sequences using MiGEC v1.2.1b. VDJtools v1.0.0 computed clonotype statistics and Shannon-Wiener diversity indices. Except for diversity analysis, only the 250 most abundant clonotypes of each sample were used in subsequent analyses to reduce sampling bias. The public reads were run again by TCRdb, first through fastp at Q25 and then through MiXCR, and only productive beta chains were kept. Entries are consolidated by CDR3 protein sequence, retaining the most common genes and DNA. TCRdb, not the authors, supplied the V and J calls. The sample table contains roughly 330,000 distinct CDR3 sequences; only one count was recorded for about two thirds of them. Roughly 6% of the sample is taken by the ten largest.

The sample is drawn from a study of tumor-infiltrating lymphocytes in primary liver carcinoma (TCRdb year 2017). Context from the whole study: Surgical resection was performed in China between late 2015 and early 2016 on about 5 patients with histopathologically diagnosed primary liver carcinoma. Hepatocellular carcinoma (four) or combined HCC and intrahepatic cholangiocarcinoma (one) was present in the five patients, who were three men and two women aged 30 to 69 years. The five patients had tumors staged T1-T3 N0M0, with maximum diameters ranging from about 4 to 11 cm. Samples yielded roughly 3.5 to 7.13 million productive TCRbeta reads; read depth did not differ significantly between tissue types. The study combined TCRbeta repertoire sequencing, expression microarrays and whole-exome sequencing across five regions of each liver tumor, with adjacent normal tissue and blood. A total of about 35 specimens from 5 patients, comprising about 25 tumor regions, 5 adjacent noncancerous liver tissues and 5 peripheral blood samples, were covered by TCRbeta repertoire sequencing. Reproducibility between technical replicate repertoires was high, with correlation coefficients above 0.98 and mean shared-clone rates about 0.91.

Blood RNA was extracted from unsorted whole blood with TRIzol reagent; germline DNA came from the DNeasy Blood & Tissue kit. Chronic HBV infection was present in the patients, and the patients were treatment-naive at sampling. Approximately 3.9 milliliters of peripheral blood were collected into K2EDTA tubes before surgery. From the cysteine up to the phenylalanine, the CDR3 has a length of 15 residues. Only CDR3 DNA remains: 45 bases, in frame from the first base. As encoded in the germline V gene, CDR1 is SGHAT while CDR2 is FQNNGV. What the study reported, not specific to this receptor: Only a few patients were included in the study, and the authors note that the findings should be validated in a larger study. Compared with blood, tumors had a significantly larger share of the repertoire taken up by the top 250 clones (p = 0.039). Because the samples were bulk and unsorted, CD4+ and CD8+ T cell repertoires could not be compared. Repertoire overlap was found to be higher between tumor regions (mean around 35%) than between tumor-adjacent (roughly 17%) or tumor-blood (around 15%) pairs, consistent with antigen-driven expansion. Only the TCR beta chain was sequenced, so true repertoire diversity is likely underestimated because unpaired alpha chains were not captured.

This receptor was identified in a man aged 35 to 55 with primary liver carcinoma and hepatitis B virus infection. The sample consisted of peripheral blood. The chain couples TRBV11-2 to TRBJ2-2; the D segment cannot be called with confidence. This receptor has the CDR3 CASSLIRQNIGELFF. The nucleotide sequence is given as TGTGCCAGCAGCTTAATACGGCAGAACATCGGGGAGCTGTTTTTT.